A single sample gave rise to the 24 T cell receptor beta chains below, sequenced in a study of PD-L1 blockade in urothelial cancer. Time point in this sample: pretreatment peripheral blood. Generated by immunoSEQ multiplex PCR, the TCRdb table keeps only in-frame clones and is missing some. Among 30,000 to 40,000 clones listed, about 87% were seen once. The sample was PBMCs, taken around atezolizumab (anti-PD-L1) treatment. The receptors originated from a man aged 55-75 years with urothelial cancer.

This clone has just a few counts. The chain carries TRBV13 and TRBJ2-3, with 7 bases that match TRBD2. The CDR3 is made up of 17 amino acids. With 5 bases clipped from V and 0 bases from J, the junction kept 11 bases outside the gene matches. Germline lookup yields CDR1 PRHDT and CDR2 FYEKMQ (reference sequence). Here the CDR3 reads CASSSTPGGLSTDTQYF. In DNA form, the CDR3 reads TGTGCCAGCAGCAGTACACCGGGAGGACTTAGCACAGATACGCAGTATTTT.

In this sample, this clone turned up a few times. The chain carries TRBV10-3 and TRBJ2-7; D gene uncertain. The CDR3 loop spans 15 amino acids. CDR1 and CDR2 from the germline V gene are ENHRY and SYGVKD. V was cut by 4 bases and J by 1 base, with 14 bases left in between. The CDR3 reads CAISALTIRSYEQYF. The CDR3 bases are TGTGCCATCAGTGCACTTACGATCCGATCCTACGAGCAGTACTTC.

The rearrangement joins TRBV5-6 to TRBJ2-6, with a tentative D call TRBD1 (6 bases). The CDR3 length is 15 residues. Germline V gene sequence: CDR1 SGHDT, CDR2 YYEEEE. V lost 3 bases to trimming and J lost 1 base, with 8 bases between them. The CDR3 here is CASSYGQSGANVLTF. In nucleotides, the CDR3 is TGTGCCAGCAGCTACGGACAGTCTGGGGCCAACGTCCTGACTTTC.

The DNA of the CDR3 is TGTGCCAGCAGCAGCTCAGCGGGGAGCTCCTACAATGAGCAGTTCTTC. It yields the protein CASSSSAGSSYNEQFF. The chain uses TRBV4-2 and TRBJ2-1, with TRBD2 identical over 7 bases. CDR1 is LGHNA and CDR2 is YNFKEQ in the germline V gene. Germline trimming cut 5 bases from V and 0 bases from J; bases unmatched to any gene: 7. This CDR3 has 16 residues.

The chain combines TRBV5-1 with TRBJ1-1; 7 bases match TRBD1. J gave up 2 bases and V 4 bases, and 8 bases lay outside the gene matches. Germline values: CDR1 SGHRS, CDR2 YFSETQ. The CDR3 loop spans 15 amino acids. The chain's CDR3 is CASSIGTEANTEAFF. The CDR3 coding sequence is TGCGCCAGCAGCATAGGGACAGAAGCTAACACTGAAGCTTTCTTT.

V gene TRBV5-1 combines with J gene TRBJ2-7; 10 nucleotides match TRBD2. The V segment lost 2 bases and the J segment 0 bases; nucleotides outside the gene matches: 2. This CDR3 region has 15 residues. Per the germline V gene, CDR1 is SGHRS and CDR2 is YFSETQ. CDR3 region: CASSFLAGDSYEQYF. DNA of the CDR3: TGCGCCAGCAGCTTTCTAGCGGGAGACTCCTACGAGCAGTACTTC.

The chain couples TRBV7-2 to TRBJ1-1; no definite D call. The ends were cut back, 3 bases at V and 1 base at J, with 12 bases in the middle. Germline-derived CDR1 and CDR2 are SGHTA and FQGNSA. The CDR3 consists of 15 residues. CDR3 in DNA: TGTGCCAGCAGCTTCTCGCGGCGGAGGAACACTGAAGCTTTCTTT. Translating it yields CASSFSRRRNTEAFF.

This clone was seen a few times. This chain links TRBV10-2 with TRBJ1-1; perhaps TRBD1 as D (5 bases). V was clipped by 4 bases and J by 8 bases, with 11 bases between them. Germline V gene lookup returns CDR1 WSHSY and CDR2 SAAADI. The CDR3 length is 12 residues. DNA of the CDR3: TGCGCCAGCAGTGCGAGTAACAGGGAAGCTTTCTTT. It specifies CASSASNREAFF.

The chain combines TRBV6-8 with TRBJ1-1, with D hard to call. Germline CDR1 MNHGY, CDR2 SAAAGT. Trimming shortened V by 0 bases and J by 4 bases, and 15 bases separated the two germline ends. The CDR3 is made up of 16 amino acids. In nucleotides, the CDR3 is TGTGCCAGCAGTTACTCGGAGGAAGGGAAGGGCACTGAAGCTTTCTTT. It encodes CASSYSEEGKGTEAFF.

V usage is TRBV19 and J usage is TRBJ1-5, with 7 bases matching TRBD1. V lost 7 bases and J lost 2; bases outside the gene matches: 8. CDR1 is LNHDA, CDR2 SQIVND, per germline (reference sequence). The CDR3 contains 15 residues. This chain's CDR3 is CASTPRGAGNQPQHF. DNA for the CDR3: TGTGCCAGTACCCCCAGGGGGGCGGGCAATCAGCCCCAGCATTTT.

The CDR3 loop reads CASSLGNTDTQYF. Written as DNA, the CDR3 is TGTGCCAGCAGCTTGGGCAACACAGATACGCAGTATTTT. The chain has TRBV11-2 and TRBJ2-3; D ambiguous. The CDR3 contains 13 residues. Trimming took off 3 bases at V and 2 bases at J, with 6 bases between the two ends. Per germline, CDR1 SGHAT and CDR2 FQNNGV. The complete variable domain, with remaining parts taken from reference TRBV11-2 and TRBJ2-3, reads EAGVAQSPRYKIIEKRQSVAFWCNPISGHATLYWYQQILGQGPKLLIQFQNNGVVDDSQLPKDRFSAERLKGVDSTLKIQPAKLEDSAVYLCASSLGNTDTQYFGPGTRLTVL.

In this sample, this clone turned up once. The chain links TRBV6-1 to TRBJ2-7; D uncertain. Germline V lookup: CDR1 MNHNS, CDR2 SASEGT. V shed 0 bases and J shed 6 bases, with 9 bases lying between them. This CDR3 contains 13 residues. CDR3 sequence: CASSEARPREQYF. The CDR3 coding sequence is TGTGCCAGCAGTGAAGCGCGGCCTCGCGAGCAGTACTTC.

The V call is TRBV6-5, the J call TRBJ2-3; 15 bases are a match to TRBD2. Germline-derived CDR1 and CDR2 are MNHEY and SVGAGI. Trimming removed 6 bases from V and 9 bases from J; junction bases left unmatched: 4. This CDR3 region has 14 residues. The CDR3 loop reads CASRGLAGGRTQYF. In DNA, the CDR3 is TGTGCCAGCAGGGGACTAGCGGGAGGTCGCACGCAGTATTTT.

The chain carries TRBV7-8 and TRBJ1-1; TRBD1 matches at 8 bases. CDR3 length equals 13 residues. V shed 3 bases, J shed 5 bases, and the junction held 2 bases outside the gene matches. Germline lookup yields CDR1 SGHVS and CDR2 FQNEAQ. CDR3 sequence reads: CASSFRGHTEAFF. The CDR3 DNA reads TGTGCCAGCAGCTTCAGGGGGCATACTGAAGCTTTCTTT.

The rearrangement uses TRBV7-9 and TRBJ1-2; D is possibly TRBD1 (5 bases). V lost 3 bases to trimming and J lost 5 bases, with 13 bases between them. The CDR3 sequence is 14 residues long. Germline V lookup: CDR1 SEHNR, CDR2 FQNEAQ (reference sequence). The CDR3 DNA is TGTGCCAGCAGCTTCCTGGGGGGTCTTTATGGCTACACCTTC. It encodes CASSFLGGLYGYTF. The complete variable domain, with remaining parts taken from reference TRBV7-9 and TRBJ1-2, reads DTGVSQNPRHKITKRGQNVTFRCDPISEHNRLYWYRQTLGQGPEFLTYFQNEAQLEKSRLLSDRFSAERPKGSFSTLEIQRTEQGDSAMYLCASSFLGGLYGYTFGSGTRLTVV.

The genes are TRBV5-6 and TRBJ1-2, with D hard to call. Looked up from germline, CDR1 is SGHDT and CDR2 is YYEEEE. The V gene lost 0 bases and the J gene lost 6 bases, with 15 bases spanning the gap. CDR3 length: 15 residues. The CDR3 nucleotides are TGTGCCAGCAGCTTGGTTTATTGGAGGGAGGATGGCTACACCTTC. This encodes CASSLVYWREDGYTF.

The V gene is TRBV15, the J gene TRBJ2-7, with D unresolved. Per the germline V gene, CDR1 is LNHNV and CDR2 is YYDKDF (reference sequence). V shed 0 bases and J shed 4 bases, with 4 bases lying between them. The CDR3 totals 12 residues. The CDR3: CATSRERYEQYF. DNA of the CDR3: TGTGCCACCAGCAGAGAACGGTACGAGCAGTACTTC.

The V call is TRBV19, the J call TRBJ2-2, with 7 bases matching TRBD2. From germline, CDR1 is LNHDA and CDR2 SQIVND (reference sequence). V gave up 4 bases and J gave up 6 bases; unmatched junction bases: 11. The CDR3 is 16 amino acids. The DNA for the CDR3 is TGTGCCAGTAGTACAGGGAGGGCCGATTATCCCGGGGAGCTGTTTTTT. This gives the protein CASSTGRADYPGELFF.

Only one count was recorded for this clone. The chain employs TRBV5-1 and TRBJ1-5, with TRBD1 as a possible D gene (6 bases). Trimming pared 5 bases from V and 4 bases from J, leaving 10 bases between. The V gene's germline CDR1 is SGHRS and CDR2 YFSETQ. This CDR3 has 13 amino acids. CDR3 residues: CASSLDRNQPQHF. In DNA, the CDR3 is TGCGCCAGCAGTTTAGACAGGAATCAGCCCCAGCATTTT.

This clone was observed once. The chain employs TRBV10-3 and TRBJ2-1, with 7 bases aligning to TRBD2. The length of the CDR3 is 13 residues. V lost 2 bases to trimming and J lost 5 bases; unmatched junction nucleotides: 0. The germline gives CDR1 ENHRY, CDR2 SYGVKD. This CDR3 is CAISEGTNNEQFF. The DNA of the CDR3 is TGTGCCATCAGTGAGGGGACTAACAATGAGCAGTTCTTC.

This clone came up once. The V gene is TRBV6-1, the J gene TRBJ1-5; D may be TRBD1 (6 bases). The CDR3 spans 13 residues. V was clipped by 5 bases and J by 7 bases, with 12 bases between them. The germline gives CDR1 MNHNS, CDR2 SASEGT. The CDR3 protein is CASSNRVEQPQHF. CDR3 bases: TGTGCCAGCAGTAACAGGGTAGAACAGCCCCAGCATTTT.

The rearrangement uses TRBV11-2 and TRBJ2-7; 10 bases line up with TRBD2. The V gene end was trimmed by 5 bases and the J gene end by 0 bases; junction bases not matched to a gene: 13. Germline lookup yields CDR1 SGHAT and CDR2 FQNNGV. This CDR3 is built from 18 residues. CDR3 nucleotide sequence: TGTGCCAGCAGCCGCGCCCAGACTAGCGGGTCGTACTCCTACGAGCAGTACTTC. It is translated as CASSRAQTSGSYSYEQYF.

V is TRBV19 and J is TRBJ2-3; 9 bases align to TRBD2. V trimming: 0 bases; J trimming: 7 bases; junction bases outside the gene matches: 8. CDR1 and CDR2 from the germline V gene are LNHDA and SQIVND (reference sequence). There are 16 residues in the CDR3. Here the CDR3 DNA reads TGTGCCAGTAGTATAGAAACGCGGGAGGGAGCTCATACGCAGTATTTT. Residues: CASSIETREGAHTQYF.

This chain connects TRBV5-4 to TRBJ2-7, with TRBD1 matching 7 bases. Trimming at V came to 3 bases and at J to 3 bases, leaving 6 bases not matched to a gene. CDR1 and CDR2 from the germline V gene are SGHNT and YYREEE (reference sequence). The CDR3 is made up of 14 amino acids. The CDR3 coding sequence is TGTGCCAGCAGCTCCGCCGGGACAGACTACGAGCAGTACTTC. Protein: CASSSAGTDYEQYF.